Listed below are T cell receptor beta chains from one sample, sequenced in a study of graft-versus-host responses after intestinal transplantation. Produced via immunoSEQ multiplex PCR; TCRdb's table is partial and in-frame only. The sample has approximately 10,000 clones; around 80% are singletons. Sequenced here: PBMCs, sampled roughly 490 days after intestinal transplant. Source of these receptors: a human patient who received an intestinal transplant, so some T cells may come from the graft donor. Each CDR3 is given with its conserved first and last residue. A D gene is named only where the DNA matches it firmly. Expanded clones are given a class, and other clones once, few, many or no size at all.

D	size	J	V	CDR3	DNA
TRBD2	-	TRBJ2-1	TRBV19	CASSITSGRNEQFF	TGTGCCAGTAGTATAACTAGCGGGAGAAATGAGCAGTTCTTC
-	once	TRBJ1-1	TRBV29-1	CSVERTRRGAFF	TGCAGCGTAGAGAGGACCCGGCGGGGAGCTTTCTTT
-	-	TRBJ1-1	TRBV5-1	CASSLYGGMNTEAFF	TGCGCCAGCAGCTTGTATGGGGGAATGAACACTGAAGCTTTCTTT
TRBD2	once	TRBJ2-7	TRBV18	CASSPGLADYEQYF	TGTGCCAGCTCTCCGGGACTAGCGGACTACGAGCAGTACTTC
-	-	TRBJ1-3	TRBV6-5	CASTPESSSGNTIYF	TGTGCCAGCACACCCGAAAGTTCTTCTGGAAACACCATATATTTT
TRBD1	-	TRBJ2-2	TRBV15	CATSRGDRVTGELFF	TGTGCCACCAGCAGAGGGGACAGGGTCACCGGGGAGCTGTTTTTT
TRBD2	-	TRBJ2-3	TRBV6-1	CASSESIAGGLDTQYF	TGTGCCAGCAGTGAATCCATAGCGGGGGGGCTGGATACGCAGTATTTT
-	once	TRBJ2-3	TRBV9	CASSISLVRGGTTDTQYF	TGTGCCAGCAGCATCTCTTTGGTGCGAGGGGGGACCACAGATACGCAGTATTTT
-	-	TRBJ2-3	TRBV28	CASRSTDTQYF	TGTGCCAGCAGGAGCACAGATACGCAGTATTTT
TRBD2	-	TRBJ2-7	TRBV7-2	CASSLGPGLAQYEQYF	TGTGCCAGCAGCTTAGGGCCGGGACTAGCCCAATACGAGCAGTACTTC
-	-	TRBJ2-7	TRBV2	CASSEWTAGEQYF	TGTGCCAGCAGTGAATGGACCGCGGGCGAGCAGTACTTC
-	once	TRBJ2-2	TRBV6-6	CASSYSVEYHGELFF	TGTGCCAGCAGTTACTCTGTGGAGTATCACGGGGAGCTGTTTTTT
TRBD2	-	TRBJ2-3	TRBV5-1	CASSSRLAGGGTDTQYF	TGCGCCAGCAGCTCGAGACTAGCGGGAGGCGGCACAGATACGCAGTATTTT
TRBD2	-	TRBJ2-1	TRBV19	CASREIGGSSYNEQFF	TGTGCCAGTAGGGAGATAGGCGGGAGCTCCTACAATGAGCAGTTCTTC
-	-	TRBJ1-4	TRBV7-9	CASSLVWGLMRELFF	TGTGCCAGCAGCTTAGTTTGGGGACTAATGAGGGAACTGTTTTTT
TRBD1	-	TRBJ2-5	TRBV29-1	CSAPRGTEETQYF	TGCAGCGCCCCCAGGGGGACCGAAGAGACCCAGTACTTC
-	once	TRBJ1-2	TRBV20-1	CSAAPGGGYTF	TGCAGTGCTGCCCCGGGAGGAGGCTACACCTTC
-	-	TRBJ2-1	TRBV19	CASSIRGNEQFF	TGTGCCAGTAGTATTAGGGGCAATGAGCAGTTCTTC